This is a list of T cell receptor beta chains from one sample in a study of OX40 agonist ivuxolimab in advanced cancers. Sequencing used immunoSEQ multiplex PCR; TCRdb keeps in-frame clones, though not all of them. The table includes about 69,000 clones, roughly nine tenths detected once. Sequencing used CD4+ or CD8+ T cells sorted from blood, obtained in a trial of the OX40 agonist ivuxolimab. These TCRs come from an adult with an advanced solid tumor such as melanoma, head and neck, liver or kidney cancer. Both conserved end residues are part of each CDR3. A D gene is named only where the DNA matches it firmly. Some rows have no size entry. The others give once, few or many, or a class for an expanded clone.

TRBV7-6	NA	NA	TRBJ1-1	TGTGCCAGCAGCTTAGTCGGGGATTCCACTGAAGCTTTCTTT	CASSLVGDSTEAFF
TRBV7-9	TRBD1	NA	TRBJ1-2	TGTGCCAGCAGCTTAGGGGCAGGGGGCCTTGGCTACACCTTC	CASSLGAGGLGYTF
TRBV19	TRBD1	NA	TRBJ1-5	TGTGCCAGTACCCGGGGACAGTATGACAATCAGCCCCAGCATTTT	CASTRGQYDNQPQHF
TRBV27	TRBD2	NA	TRBJ2-3	TGTGCCAGCAGTTTTCTCGGGACTAGCGGGAGGGGGACAGATACGCAGTATTTT	CASSFLGTSGRGTDTQYF
TRBV19	TRBD2	NA	TRBJ2-2	TGTGCCAGTAGTATAGCTAGCGGGGGGAACACCGGGGAGCTGTTTTTT	CASSIASGGNTGELFF
TRBV6-6	NA	NA	TRBJ2-2	TGTGCCAGCAGTTACTCTGGGGCGGACACCGGGGAGCTGTTTTTT	CASSYSGADTGELFF
TRBV12-5	NA	NA	TRBJ1-1	TGTGCTAGTGGTTTCGACGGAGGCGAAGCTTTCTTT	CASGFDGGEAFF
TRBV4-2	NA	NA	TRBJ2-1	TGTGCCAGCAGCCAAGATCGACTAGGGGGGGGTGGTGAGCAGTTCTTC	CASSQDRLGGGGEQFF
TRBV19	NA	NA	TRBJ2-7	TGTGCCAGTAGTAGTCAGGTAGCCTACGAGCAGTACTTC	CASSSQVAYEQYF
TRBV5-8	NA	NA	TRBJ1-5	TGTGCCAGCAGCTTCAGGCCCCAGCATTTT	CASSFRPQHF
TRBV4-3	TRBD1	NA	TRBJ2-5	TGCGCCAGCAGCCAAGAGAGACAGGGGCACGAGACCCAGTACTTC	CASSQERQGHETQYF
TRBV5-4	NA	once	TRBJ2-5	TGTGCCAGCAGCTATGGTCTCGGCCAAGAGACCCAGTACTTC	CASSYGLGQETQYF
TRBV15	TRBD2	once	TRBJ2-7	TGTGCCACCAGCAAAGGGGTAGCGGGCTACGAGCAGTACTTC	CATSKGVAGYEQYF
TRBV20-1	NA	NA	TRBJ2-7	TGCAGTGCTAGCATTCATGACGAGCAGTACTTC	CSASIHDEQYF
TRBV5-8	TRBD2	NA	TRBJ2-1	TGTGCCAGCAGCATTACTAGCGGGAGGGCCAATGAGCAGTTCTTC	CASSITSGRANEQFF
TRBV18	TRBD1	NA	TRBJ1-5	TGTGCCAGCTCACATCGGACAGGGAATCAGCCCCAGCATTTT	CASSHRTGNQPQHF
TRBV25-1	NA	once	TRBJ1-5	TGTGCCAGCAGTGATATGGGAAATCAGCCCCAGCATTTT	CASSDMGNQPQHF
TRBV7-8	TRBD2	NA	TRBJ2-1	TGTGCCAGCAGCCAGACTAGCGGGAGGGCCCAAAACATAAATGAGCAGTTCTTC	CASSQTSGRAQNINEQFF
TRBV4-3	NA	NA	TRBJ2-7	TGCGCCAGCAGCCAAGAATGGCAGGGAATCCTCTACGAGCAGTACTTC	CASSQEWQGILYEQYF